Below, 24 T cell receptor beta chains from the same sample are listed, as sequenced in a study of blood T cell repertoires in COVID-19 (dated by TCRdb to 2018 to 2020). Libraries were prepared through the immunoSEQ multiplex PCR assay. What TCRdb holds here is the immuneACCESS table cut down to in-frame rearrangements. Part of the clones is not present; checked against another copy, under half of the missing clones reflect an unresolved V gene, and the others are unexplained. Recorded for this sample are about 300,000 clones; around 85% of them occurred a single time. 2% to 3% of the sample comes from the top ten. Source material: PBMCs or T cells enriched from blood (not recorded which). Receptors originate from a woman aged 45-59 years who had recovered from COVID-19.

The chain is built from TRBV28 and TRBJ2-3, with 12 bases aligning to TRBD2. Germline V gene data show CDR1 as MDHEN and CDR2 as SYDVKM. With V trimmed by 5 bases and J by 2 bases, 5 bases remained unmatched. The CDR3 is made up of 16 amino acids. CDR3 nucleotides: TGTGCCAGCAGTCCACGACTAGCGGGGGCCACAGATACGCAGTATTTT. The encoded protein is CASSPRLAGATDTQYF.

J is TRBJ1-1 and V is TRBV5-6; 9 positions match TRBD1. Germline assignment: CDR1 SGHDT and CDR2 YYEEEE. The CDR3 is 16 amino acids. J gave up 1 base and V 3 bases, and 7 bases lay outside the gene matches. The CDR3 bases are TGTGCCAGCAGCTCGGGACAGGGTTATGGGAACACTGAAGCTTTCTTT. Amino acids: CASSSGQGYGNTEAFF.

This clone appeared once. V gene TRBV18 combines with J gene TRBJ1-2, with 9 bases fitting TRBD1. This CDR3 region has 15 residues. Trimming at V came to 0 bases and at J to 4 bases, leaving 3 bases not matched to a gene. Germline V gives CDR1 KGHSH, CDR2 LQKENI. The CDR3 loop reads CASSPPGQGFYGYTF. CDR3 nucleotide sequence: TGTGCCAGCTCACCACCGGGACAGGGCTTCTATGGCTACACCTTC.

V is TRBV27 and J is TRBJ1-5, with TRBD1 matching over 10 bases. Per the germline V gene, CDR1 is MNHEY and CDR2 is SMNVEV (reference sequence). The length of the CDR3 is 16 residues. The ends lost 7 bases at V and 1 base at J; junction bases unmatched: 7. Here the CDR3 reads CASKSGTGVSNQPQHF. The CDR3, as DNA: TGTGCCAGCAAGTCGGGGACAGGGGTGAGCAATCAGCCCCAGCATTTT.

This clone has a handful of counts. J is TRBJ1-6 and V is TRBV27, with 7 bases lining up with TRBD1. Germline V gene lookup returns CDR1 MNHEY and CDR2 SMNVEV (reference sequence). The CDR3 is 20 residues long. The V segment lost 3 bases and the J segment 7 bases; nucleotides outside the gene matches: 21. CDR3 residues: CASSLDGTVFPTKLNSPLHF. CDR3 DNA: TGTGCCAGCAGTTTGGACGGGACAGTATTCCCCACCAAACTCAATTCACCCCTCCACTTT.

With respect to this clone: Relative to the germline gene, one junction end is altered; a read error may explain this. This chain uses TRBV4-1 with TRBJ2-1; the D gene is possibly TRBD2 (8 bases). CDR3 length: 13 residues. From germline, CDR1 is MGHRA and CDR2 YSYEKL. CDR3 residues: CASSLKGAGLVIF. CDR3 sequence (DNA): TGCGCCAGCAGCCTCAAGGGGGCGGGACTAGTAATCTTC.

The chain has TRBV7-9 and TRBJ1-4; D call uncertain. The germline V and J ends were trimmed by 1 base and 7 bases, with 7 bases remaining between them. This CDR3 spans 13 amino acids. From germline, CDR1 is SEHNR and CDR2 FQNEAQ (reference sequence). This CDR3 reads CASSLETSEKLFF. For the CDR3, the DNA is TGTGCCAGCAGCTTAGAGACTTCTGAAAAACTGTTTTTT.

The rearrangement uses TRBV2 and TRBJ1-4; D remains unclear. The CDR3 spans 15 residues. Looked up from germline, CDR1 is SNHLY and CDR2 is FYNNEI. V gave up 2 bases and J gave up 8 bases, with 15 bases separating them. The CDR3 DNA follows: TGTGCCAGCAGTGAAACAGAAGGCCTTAGGGAAAAACTGTTTTTT. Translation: CASSETEGLREKLFF.

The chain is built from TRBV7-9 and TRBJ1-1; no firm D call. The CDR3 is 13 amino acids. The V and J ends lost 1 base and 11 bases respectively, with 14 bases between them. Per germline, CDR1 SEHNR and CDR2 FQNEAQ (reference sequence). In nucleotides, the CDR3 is TGTGCCAGCAGCTTAGTCGCAGAGAGGTGGGCTTTCTTT. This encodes CASSLVAERWAFF. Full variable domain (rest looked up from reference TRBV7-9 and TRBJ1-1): DTGVSQNPRHKITKRGQNVTFRCDPISEHNRLYWYRQTLGQGPEFLTYFQNEAQLEKSRLLSDRFSAERPKGSFSTLEIQRTEQGDSAMYLCASSLVAERWAFFGQGTRLTVV.

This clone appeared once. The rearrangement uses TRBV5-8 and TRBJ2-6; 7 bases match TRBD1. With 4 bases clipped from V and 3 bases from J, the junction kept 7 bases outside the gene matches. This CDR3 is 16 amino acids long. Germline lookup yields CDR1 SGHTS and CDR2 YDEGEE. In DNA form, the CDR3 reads TGTGCCAGCAGCCGCAGGGGGACAGTTGGGGCCAACGTCCTGACTTTC. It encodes CASSRRGTVGANVLTF.

CDR3 nucleotides: TGTGCCAGCTCCTACGAGGCCTATGGCTACACCTTC. It yields the protein CASSYEAYGYTF. The chain recombines TRBV12-3 or TRBV12-4 with TRBJ1-2; D call uncertain. This CDR3 has 12 amino acids. Trimming removed 8 bases at V and 4 bases at J, with 11 bases between.

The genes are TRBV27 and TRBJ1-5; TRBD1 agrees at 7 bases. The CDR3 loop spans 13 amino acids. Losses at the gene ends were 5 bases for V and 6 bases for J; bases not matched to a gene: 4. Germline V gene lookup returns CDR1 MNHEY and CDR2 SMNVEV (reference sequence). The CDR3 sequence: CASSTAGGQPQHF. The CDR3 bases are TGTGCCAGCAGTACCGCAGGGGGTCAGCCCCAGCATTTT.

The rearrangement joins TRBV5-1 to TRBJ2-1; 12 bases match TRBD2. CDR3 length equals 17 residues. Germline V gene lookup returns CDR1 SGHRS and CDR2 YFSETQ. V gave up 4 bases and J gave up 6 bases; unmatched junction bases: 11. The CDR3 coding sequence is TGCGCCAGCAGCAATCCCCGGTCTAGCGGGAGGGGCAATGAGCAGTTCTTC. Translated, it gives CASSNPRSSGRGNEQFF.

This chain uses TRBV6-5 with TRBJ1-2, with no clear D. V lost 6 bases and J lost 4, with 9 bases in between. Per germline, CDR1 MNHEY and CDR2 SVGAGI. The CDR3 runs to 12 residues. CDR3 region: CASSRGVYGYTF. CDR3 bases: TGTGCCAGCAGCCGTGGAGTCTATGGCTACACCTTC.

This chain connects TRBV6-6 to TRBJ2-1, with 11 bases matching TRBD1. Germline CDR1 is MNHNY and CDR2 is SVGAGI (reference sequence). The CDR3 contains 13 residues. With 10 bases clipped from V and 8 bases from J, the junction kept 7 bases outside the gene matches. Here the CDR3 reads CATRTGGADEQFF. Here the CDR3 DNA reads TGTGCCACTCGGACAGGGGGCGCTGATGAGCAGTTCTTC.

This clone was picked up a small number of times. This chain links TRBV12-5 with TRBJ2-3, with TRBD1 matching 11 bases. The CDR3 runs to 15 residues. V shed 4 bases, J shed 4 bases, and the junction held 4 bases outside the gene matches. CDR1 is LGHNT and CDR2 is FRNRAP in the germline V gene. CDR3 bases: TGTGCTAGTGGTTCGGACAGGGGGCTGGCAGATACGCAGTATTTT. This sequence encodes CASGSDRGLADTQYF.

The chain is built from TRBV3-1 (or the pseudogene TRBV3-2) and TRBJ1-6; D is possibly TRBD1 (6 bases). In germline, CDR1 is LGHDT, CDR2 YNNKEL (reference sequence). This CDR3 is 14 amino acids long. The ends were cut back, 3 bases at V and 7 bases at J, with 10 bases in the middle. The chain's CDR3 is CASSQAGVNSPLHF. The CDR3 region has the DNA TGTGCCAGCAGCCAGGCAGGGGTGAATTCACCCCTCCACTTT.

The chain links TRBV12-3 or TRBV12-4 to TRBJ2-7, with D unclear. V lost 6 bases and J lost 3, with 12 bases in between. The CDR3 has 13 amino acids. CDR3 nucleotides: TGTGCCAGCAGGAACAGAGTAGACTACGAGCAGTACTTC. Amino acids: CASRNRVDYEQYF.

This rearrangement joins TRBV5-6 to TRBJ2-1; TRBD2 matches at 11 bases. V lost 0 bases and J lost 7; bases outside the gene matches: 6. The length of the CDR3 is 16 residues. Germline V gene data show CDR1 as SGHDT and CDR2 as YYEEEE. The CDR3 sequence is CASSLVAGGPRNEQFF. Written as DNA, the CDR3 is TGTGCCAGCAGCTTGGTAGCGGGAGGGCCTCGGAATGAGCAGTTCTTC.

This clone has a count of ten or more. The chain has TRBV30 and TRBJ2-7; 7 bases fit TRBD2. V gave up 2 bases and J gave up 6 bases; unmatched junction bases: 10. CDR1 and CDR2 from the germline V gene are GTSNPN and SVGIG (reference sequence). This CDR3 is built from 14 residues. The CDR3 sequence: CAWSLGREWAEQYF. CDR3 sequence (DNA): TGTGCCTGGAGTCTCGGGCGGGAGTGGGCCGAGCAGTACTTC.

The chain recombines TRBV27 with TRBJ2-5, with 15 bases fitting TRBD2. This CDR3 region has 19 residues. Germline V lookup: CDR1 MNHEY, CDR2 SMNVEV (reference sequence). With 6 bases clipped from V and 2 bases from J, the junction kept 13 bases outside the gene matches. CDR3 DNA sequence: TGTGCCAGCAGCCAAGTTTGGCGGGGACTAGCGGGGGGACAAGAGACCCAGTACTTC. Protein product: CASSQVWRGLAGGQETQYF.

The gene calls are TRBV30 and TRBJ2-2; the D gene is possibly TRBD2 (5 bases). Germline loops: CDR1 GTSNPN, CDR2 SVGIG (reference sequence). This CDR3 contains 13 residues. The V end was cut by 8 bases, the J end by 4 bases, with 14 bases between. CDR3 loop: CARRGSGTGELFF. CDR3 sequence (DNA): TGTGCCCGACGGGGTTCGGGCACCGGGGAGCTGTTTTTT.

CDR3 in amino acids: CASTFSGSYNEQFF. The CDR3 DNA sequence: TGTGCCAGCACCTTTTCCGGCTCCTACAATGAGCAGTTCTTC. The chain couples TRBV11-2 to TRBJ2-1; D is ambiguous. Germline-derived CDR1 and CDR2 are SGHAT and FQNNGV. Trimming pared 7 bases from V and 0 bases from J, leaving 10 bases between. This CDR3 comprises 14 residues.

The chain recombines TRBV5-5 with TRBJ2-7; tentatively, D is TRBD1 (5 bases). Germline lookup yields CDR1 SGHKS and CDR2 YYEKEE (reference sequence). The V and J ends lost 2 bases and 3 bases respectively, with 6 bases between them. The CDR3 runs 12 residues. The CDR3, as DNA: TGTGCCAGCAGCTTCGGACACTACGAGCAGTACTTC. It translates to CASSFGHYEQYF.